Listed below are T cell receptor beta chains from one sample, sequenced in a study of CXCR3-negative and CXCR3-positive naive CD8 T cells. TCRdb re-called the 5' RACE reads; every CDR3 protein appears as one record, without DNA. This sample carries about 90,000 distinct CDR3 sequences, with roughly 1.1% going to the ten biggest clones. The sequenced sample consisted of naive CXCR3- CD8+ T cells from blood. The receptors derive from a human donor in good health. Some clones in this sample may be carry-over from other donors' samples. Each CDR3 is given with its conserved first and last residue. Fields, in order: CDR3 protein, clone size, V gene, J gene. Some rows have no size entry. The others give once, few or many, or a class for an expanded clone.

cdr3_aa: CSVAGSGEQYF
clone_size: -
v_call: TRBV29-1
j_call: TRBJ2-7

cdr3_aa: CASSVGTEVLGDTQYF
clone_size: -
v_call: TRBV9
j_call: TRBJ2-3

cdr3_aa: CASSYRDSYNEQFF
clone_size: -
v_call: TRBV6-5
j_call: TRBJ2-1

cdr3_aa: CASNYTGTGFWEQYF
clone_size: -
v_call: TRBV5-5
j_call: TRBJ2-7

cdr3_aa: CSVESALSSYNEQFF
clone_size: -
v_call: TRBV29-1
j_call: TRBJ2-1

cdr3_aa: CASSYSGTSVTYNEQFF
clone_size: -
v_call: TRBV6-5
j_call: TRBJ2-1

cdr3_aa: CSVEGLGTRPTEQYF
clone_size: -
v_call: TRBV29-1
j_call: TRBJ2-7

cdr3_aa: CASSLTYEQYF
clone_size: -
v_call: TRBV7-8
j_call: TRBJ2-7

cdr3_aa: CASSYNTGRISYEQYF
clone_size: -
v_call: TRBV5-1
j_call: TRBJ2-7

cdr3_aa: CASSFGVVNNEQFF
clone_size: -
v_call: TRBV7-6
j_call: TRBJ2-1

cdr3_aa: CASSYRTGRSGYTF
clone_size: medium-sized
v_call: TRBV11-3
j_call: TRBJ1-2

cdr3_aa: CASSQRDSPPYEQYF
clone_size: -
v_call: TRBV7-9
j_call: TRBJ2-7

cdr3_aa: CASSVTGETTEAFF
clone_size: -
v_call: TRBV5-1
j_call: TRBJ1-1

cdr3_aa: CASSFTGPGNTF
clone_size: -
v_call: TRBV7-9
j_call: TRBJ1-2

cdr3_aa: CASSQSRGSSYEQYF
clone_size: -
v_call: TRBV14
j_call: TRBJ2-7

cdr3_aa: CASSVGWNEQFF
clone_size: -
v_call: TRBV9
j_call: TRBJ2-1

cdr3_aa: CSARSWETMSSNTEAFF
clone_size: -
v_call: TRBV20-1
j_call: TRBJ1-1

cdr3_aa: CASSLPRTPRAWESSYNEQFF
clone_size: -
v_call: TRBV28
j_call: TRBJ2-1

cdr3_aa: CASSLLYGSIDEQFF
clone_size: -
v_call: TRBV5-4
j_call: TRBJ2-1

cdr3_aa: CATSREGAWWNEQFF
clone_size: -
v_call: TRBV15
j_call: TRBJ2-1

cdr3_aa: CASSIQGNSYNEQFF
clone_size: -
v_call: TRBV19
j_call: TRBJ2-1

cdr3_aa: CSVVPTSGINNEQFF
clone_size: -
v_call: TRBV29-1
j_call: TRBJ2-1

cdr3_aa: CSVGQDTGELFF
clone_size: -
v_call: TRBV29-1
j_call: TRBJ2-2

cdr3_aa: CASSWPGGGYTGELFF
clone_size: -
v_call: TRBV28
j_call: TRBJ2-2

cdr3_aa: CASSWGDARVWMNTEAFF
clone_size: -
v_call: TRBV5-5
j_call: TRBJ1-1

cdr3_aa: CASSTGTSGRMEQYF
clone_size: -
v_call: TRBV2
j_call: TRBJ2-7

cdr3_aa: CASSLAAGLGDQPQHF
clone_size: -
v_call: TRBV7-8
j_call: TRBJ1-5

cdr3_aa: CASSLVGWDIQYF
clone_size: -
v_call: TRBV27
j_call: TRBJ2-4

cdr3_aa: CASSEGQTYQPQHF
clone_size: -
v_call: TRBV12-3/TRBV12-4
j_call: TRBJ1-5

cdr3_aa: CSALTGSGNEQYF
clone_size: -
v_call: TRBV29-1
j_call: TRBJ2-7

cdr3_aa: CASSETPRGVVETQYF
clone_size: -
v_call: TRBV2
j_call: TRBJ2-5

cdr3_aa: CASSVSTDTQYF
clone_size: -
v_call: TRBV7-9
j_call: TRBJ2-3

cdr3_aa: CASSAGTSGNEQFF
clone_size: -
v_call: TRBV14
j_call: TRBJ2-1

cdr3_aa: CASSAQEASGGMDTQYF
clone_size: -
v_call: TRBV6-1
j_call: TRBJ2-3

cdr3_aa: CSVDQGTYGYTF
clone_size: -
v_call: TRBV29-1
j_call: TRBJ1-2

cdr3_aa: CSVEAEVRPEAFF
clone_size: -
v_call: TRBV29-1
j_call: TRBJ1-1

cdr3_aa: CASSRLGGPYEQYF
clone_size: -
v_call: TRBV6-5
j_call: TRBJ2-7

cdr3_aa: CASSKRWNTDTQYF
clone_size: -
v_call: TRBV21-1
j_call: TRBJ2-3

cdr3_aa: CSGTTGTSRTNEQFF
clone_size: -
v_call: TRBV29-1
j_call: TRBJ2-1

cdr3_aa: CSVALLGTGELFF
clone_size: -
v_call: TRBV29-1
j_call: TRBJ2-2

cdr3_aa: CASSESSSASEQYF
clone_size: -
v_call: TRBV10-1
j_call: TRBJ2-7

cdr3_aa: CASSITGPTNEKLFF
clone_size: -
v_call: TRBV19
j_call: TRBJ1-4

cdr3_aa: CASSYLLGAGDREQFF
clone_size: -
v_call: TRBV6-5
j_call: TRBJ2-1

cdr3_aa: CASSDDGLAGVYEQYF
clone_size: -
v_call: TRBV6-5
j_call: TRBJ2-7

cdr3_aa: CSVSGAYNEQFF
clone_size: -
v_call: TRBV29-1
j_call: TRBJ2-1

cdr3_aa: CASSKTGGLDYTF
clone_size: -
v_call: TRBV6-5
j_call: TRBJ1-2